This is a list of T cell receptor beta chains from one sample in a study of shared clonotypes between healthy human individuals. Generated by immunoSEQ multiplex PCR, the TCRdb table keeps only in-frame clones and is missing some. The repertoire holds a few million clones, 85% to 95% seen once, with about 0.39% in the top ten. What was sequenced was naive CD4+ T cells from PBMCs. All receptors come from a man aged 18 to 35 in good health. Some clones in this sample may be carry-over from other donors' samples. The conserved cysteine and the conserved F or W are not part of the CDR3 here.

>TRBV11-3|TRBJ1-2
AAREVVASYGYT
>TRBV11-2|TRBJ2-5
ASTKTGKETQY
>TRBV4-1|TRBJ1-6
ASSQVYRGESSYNSPLH
>TRBV30|TRBJ2-5
AWTRDSQETQY
>TRBV5-1|TRBJ1-1
ASSLVQSNTEAF
>TRBV5-1|TRBJ2-1
ASSLYNEQF
>TRBV7-2|TRBJ1-2
ASSLEGRPGGYT
>TRBV5-1|TRBJ2-1
ASSLDLLGTDEQF
>TRBV5-1|TRBJ1-1
ASRDLTGDTEAF
>TRBV7-9|TRBJ2-1
ASTPGRGRPNEQF